This T cell receptor (beta chain) emerged from a study of blood T cell repertoires in COVID-19. Clones were read by immunoSEQ multiplex PCR, and TCRdb kept only the in-frame ones, dropping some. The table shows approximately 240,000 clones, with around 90% occurring only once. The source of this sequence is a woman in her twenties or thirties with acute COVID-19. Specimen: PBMCs or T cells enriched from blood (not recorded which).

CDR3 loop: CASSTHGLAEQETQYF. In nucleotides, the CDR3 is TGTGCCAGCTCAACTCACGGGCTAGCGGAACAAGAGACCCAGTACTTC. This chain links TRBV9 with TRBJ2-5, with 7 bases matching TRBD2. CDR1 SGDLS and CDR2 YYNGEE come from the germline V gene. The CDR3 totals 16 residues. V lost 7 bases and J lost 2; bases outside the gene matches: 14.